The sequence of this T cell receptor beta chain was determined in a study of beta chain features in type 1 diabetes. Overall study findings and caveats: Lower insertion and higher deletion counts appeared at VDJ junctions in type 1 diabetes patients.

This clone was counted a few times. The antigen is undetermined. V lost 4 bases to trimming and J lost 1 base, with 12 bases between them. Per germline, CDR1 SGHRS and CDR2 YFSETQ. This CDR3 has 15 residues. The entirety of the isolated RNA underwent reverse transcription, so expressed TCRB transcripts were sequenced. TCRdb keeps only in-frame clones here, not all; method: immunoSEQ multiplex PCR. The table shows around 240,000 clones, with 9.6% occurring only once. This chain links TRBV5-1 with TRBJ1-5; D uncertain. Sample: naive CD4+ T cells from blood. The sequence was obtained from a woman aged 18 to 35 in good health. CDR3 sequence: CASSAAAGSNQPQHF. The CDR3 DNA follows: TGCGCCAGCAGCGCGGCAGCGGGGAGCAATCAGCCCCAGCATTTT.